The subject of this entry is one T cell receptor beta chain. Its antigen is as yet unknown. PBMC libraries mostly used about 450 ng of input genomic DNA, with six replicates per sample. Here immunoSEQ multiplex PCR was the method, and the copy in TCRdb shows in-frame clones only, minus some. The repertoire holds some 15,000 clones, with roughly 70% as singletons. This sample was taken from a study of neoadjuvant anti-PD-1 for oral cavity cancer. Study at large: Non-progressing patients received a fourth nivolumab dose near day 43, then surgery on days 50-56. Study-level points and caveats: Pretreatment Treg/Th17 ratio correlated inversely with post-treatment tumor clonality.

The sample's time point: after neoadjuvant nivolumab, at surgical resection. The starting material was PBMCs, obtained after nivolumab (anti-PD-1) treatment. The TCR comes from a person aged 35 to 85 with oral cavity squamous cell carcinoma.

The CDR3 reads CASSLTSGGQYEQYF. CDR3 bases: TGTGCCAGCAGCCTAACTAGCGGGGGGCAGTACGAGCAGTACTTC. The chain links TRBV6-1 to TRBJ2-7; TRBD2 matches at 12 bases. The CDR3 is made up of 15 amino acids. From germline, CDR1 is MNHNS and CDR2 SASEGT. The J segment lost 4 bases and the V segment lost 6 bases, leaving 7 bases of the junction unmatched.